This TCR beta chain stems from a study of monozygotic twins with inflammatory bowel disease. TCRdb re-called the 5' RACE reads and gives one entry per CDR3 protein, without DNA. Its table lists some 160,000 distinct CDR3 sequences. The germline V gene encodes CDR1 ENHRY and CDR2 SYGVKD. This CDR3 is 14 amino acids long. V gene TRBV10-3 combines with J gene TRBJ2-3; TCRdb designates TRBD2, a call that cannot be tested without DNA. The clonotype comes from a human donor with ulcerative colitis or Crohn's disease, or a healthy co-twin of an affected twin (not recorded which). The source material was blood. CDR3 protein: CAISGRGMSDTQYF.